A selection of T cell receptor beta chains follows, all from one sample in a study of shared clonotypes between healthy human individuals. Clones were read by immunoSEQ multiplex PCR, and TCRdb kept only the in-frame ones, dropping some. The table records about 2 million clones, about 95% of them present only once. Source material: naive CD8+ T cells sorted from blood. The receptors stem from a man younger than 35 in good health. Both conserved end residues are part of each CDR3. Fields, in order: V gene, clone size, CDR3 length, D gene, J gene, CDR3 DNA, CDR3 protein. The D gene is left open where the match is weak. The listing skips clone size in some rows; elsewhere it reads once, few, many or a size class.

TRBV27	NA	14	TRBD1	TRBJ2-7	TGTGCCAGCAGTTTATCGGGACAGTCCGACGAGCAGTACTTC	CASSLSGQSDEQYF
TRBV2	once	15	NA	TRBJ2-5	TGTGCCAGCAGCCCCTATGGTGGGGGCGAAGAGACCCAGTACTTC	CASSPYGGGEETQYF
TRBV6-5	NA	14	TRBD2	TRBJ2-5	TGTGCCAGCAGGAGGACTAGCGGGCAAGAGACCCAGTACTTC	CASRRTSGQETQYF
TRBV19	NA	13	TRBD2	TRBJ2-7	TGTGCCAGTAGTACAGCGGGATCCTACGAGCAGTACTTC	CASSTAGSYEQYF
TRBV19	NA	15	TRBD2	TRBJ2-3	TGTGCCAGTAGTGGGACTAGCGGGAGTGGAGATACGCAGTATTTT	CASSGTSGSGDTQYF
TRBV28	NA	14	TRBD2	TRBJ2-3	TGTGCCAGCAGTTTCTTCGGGGGGACAGATACGCAGTATTTT	CASSFFGGTDTQYF
TRBV30	NA	15	NA	TRBJ2-5	TGTGCCTGGAGTGGCTACAGGGAGGACGAAGAGACCCAGTACTTC	CAWSGYREDEETQYF
TRBV6-5	once	13	NA	TRBJ1-1	TGTGCCAGCAGTTACTCGACACTTACAGAAGCTTTCTTT	CASSYSTLTEAFF
TRBV4-1	once	15	NA	TRBJ1-2	TGCGCCAGCAGCCAAGACCGGTCATCTAACTATGGCTACACCTTC	CASSQDRSSNYGYTF
TRBV7-9	NA	15	NA	TRBJ1-1	TGTGCCAGCAGCTCCCCACAGACCTTGAACACTGAAGCTTTCTTT	CASSSPQTLNTEAFF
TRBV25-1	few	12	NA	TRBJ2-4	TGTGCCAGCAGTGTGGACGGGAACATTCAGTACTTC	CASSVDGNIQYF
TRBV10-2	NA	13	NA	TRBJ1-5	TGCGCCAGCAGTGAGCGCGGAGGTCAGCCCCAGCATTTT	CASSERGGQPQHF
TRBV9	NA	15	TRBD2	TRBJ2-5	TGTGCCAGCAGCGTAGGGCTAGCGGAATGGGCATCCCAGTACTTC	CASSVGLAEWASQYF
TRBV6-5	NA	12	NA	TRBJ2-2	TGTGCCAGCGGCCTTTGGGACGGGGAGCTGTTTTTT	CASGLWDGELFF
TRBV4-1	NA	15	TRBD2	TRBJ2-7	TGCGCCAGCAGCCACTCGAGCGGGGGGGCCTACGAGCAGTACTTC	CASSHSSGGAYEQYF
TRBV4-3	NA	16	TRBD1	TRBJ2-2	TGCGCCAGCAGCCAAGAGTTGTGGACAGGGGCGGTTGAGCTGTTTTTT	CASSQELWTGAVELFF
TRBV6-5	NA	13	NA	TRBJ2-7	TGTGCCAGCAGTTACTCGAGGGGATACGAGCAGTACTTC	CASSYSRGYEQYF
TRBV2	NA	14	NA	TRBJ1-4	TGTGCCAGCAGTGATGAGTGGGGGAATGAAAAACTGTTTTTT	CASSDEWGNEKLFF
TRBV19	NA	11	NA	TRBJ2-1	TGTGCCACCTACCGCGGGTTGGAGCAGTTCTTC	CATYRGLEQFF
TRBV7-6	NA	13	NA	TRBJ2-5	TGTGCCAGCAGCTTAGTTCCGGAGGAGACCCAGTACTTC	CASSLVPEETQYF
TRBV9	NA	15	TRBD2	TRBJ2-7	TGTGCCAGCAGCGTAGCTAGCGGGAGTGGGTACGAGCAGTACTTC	CASSVASGSGYEQYF
TRBV6-5	NA	12	NA	TRBJ2-7	TGTGCCAGCAGCCCCCCCGGGGCCGAGCAGTACTTC	CASSPPGAEQYF
TRBV13	NA	16	TRBD2	TRBJ2-1	TGTGCCAGCAGCTTGTGGACTAGCGGGACCGGGAATGAGCAGTTCTTC	CASSLWTSGTGNEQFF
TRBV27	NA	16	TRBD1	TRBJ1-1	TGTGCCAGCAGTTTAATCCAGGGGGCGTTTGGCACTGAAGCTTTCTTT	CASSLIQGAFGTEAFF
TRBV5-4	NA	14	TRBD2	TRBJ2-1	TGTGCCAGCAGCTATAGCGGGGGGCCTCCTGAGCAGTTCTTC	CASSYSGGPPEQFF
TRBV28	NA	16	TRBD1	TRBJ1-1	TGTGCCAGCAGTTTATCGGGGGAGGGGGCGAACACTGAAGCTTTCTTT	CASSLSGEGANTEAFF
TRBV13	NA	15	NA	TRBJ2-5	TGTGCCAGCAGCTTATTTCAGGGGAACCAAGAGACCCAGTACTTC	CASSLFQGNQETQYF
TRBV11-2	NA	13	NA	TRBJ1-2	TGTGCCAGCAGTGACGGAGACACTTATGGCTACACCTTC	CASSDGDTYGYTF
TRBV2	NA	13	NA	TRBJ1-3	TGTGCCAGCAGTGGAGGGGAAGGAAACACCATATATTTT	CASSGGEGNTIYF
TRBV6-1	NA	14	NA	TRBJ2-1	TGTGCCAGCAGTGACCCAGGCTCCTACAATGAGCAGTTCTTC	CASSDPGSYNEQFF
TRBV9	NA	14	NA	TRBJ1-3	TGTGCCAGCAGCGTAGCAGGTACTGGAAACACCATATATTTT	CASSVAGTGNTIYF
TRBV13	NA	15	TRBD1	TRBJ1-1	TGTGCCAGCAGCCTGGACAGGGGCACGGGTACTGAAGCTTTCTTT	CASSLDRGTGTEAFF
TRBV4-3	NA	14	NA	TRBJ1-1	TGCGCCAGCAGCCAGGAGAAGATACACACTGAAGCTTTCTTT	CASSQEKIHTEAFF
TRBV4-3	few	14	NA	TRBJ2-1	TGCGCCAGCAGCCAAGATCAGTCTGGAAATGAGCAGTTCTTC	CASSQDQSGNEQFF
TRBV30	NA	13	NA	TRBJ2-1	TGTGCCTGGAGGCCCCCAGGCACCAATGAGCAGTTCTTC	CAWRPPGTNEQFF
TRBV6-5	NA	13	NA	TRBJ2-7	TGTGCCAGCAGTTACGTTGCCTCGGGAGAGCAGTACTTC	CASSYVASGEQYF
TRBV4-2	NA	15	NA	TRBJ1-6	TGTGCCAGCAGCCAATTGGAGACGGACTATTCACCCCTCCACTTT	CASSQLETDYSPLHF
TRBV11-2	NA	14	TRBD2	TRBJ2-7	TGTGCCAGCAGCTTAGGACTAGCGGCCTACGAGCAGTACTTC	CASSLGLAAYEQYF
TRBV2	once	16	TRBD2	TRBJ2-1	TGTGCCAGCAGTGAGTCGGCTAGCGGGGGGTACAATGAGCAGTTCTTC	CASSESASGGYNEQFF
TRBV5-6	NA	12	NA	TRBJ2-7	TGTGCCAGCAGCGCGGGACCCTACGAGCAGTACTTC	CASSAGPYEQYF
TRBV29-1	NA	12	NA	TRBJ1-1	TGCAGCGCGGCGGGGGGGAACACTGAAGCTTTCTTT	CSAAGGNTEAFF
TRBV11-2	NA	18	TRBD1	TRBJ2-1	TGTGCCAGCAGCTTAGCACTGGGACAGGGGGACACCTACAATGAGCAGTTCTTC	CASSLALGQGDTYNEQFF
TRBV21-1	NA	18	NA	TRBJ1-2	TGTGCCAGCAGCCGAACCCCTGGGGGACAGGCGCATAACTATGGCTACACCTTC	CASSRTPGGQAHNYGYTF
TRBV7-9	NA	17	NA	TRBJ2-5	TGTGCCAGCAGCTCAGGCAACAGGGAGCGTGTTTGGGAGACCCAGTACTTC	CASSSGNRERVWETQYF
TRBV11-2	NA	15	NA	TRBJ2-7	TGTGCCAGCAGCTTAGGTTCGGGGGTGACCTACGAGCAGTACTTC	CASSLGSGVTYEQYF
TRBV19	NA	16	NA	TRBJ2-7	TGTGCCAGTAGTATATCCAATGGGGCAGGGCTCAACGAGCAGTACTTC	CASSISNGAGLNEQYF
TRBV2	NA	14	TRBD1	TRBJ1-4	TGTGCCAGCAGTCCCGACAGGGCGGCTGAAAAACTGTTTTTT	CASSPDRAAEKLFF
TRBV28	NA	12	NA	TRBJ2-1	TGTGCCAGCAGTTCTATTGGGGCTAGCGAGTTCTTC	CASSSIGASEFF
TRBV6-1	NA	14	NA	TRBJ1-5	TGTGCCAGCAGTGAAACAGGGATTCGTCAGCCCCAGCATTTT	CASSETGIRQPQHF
TRBV10-1	NA	15	NA	TRBJ2-3	TGCGCCAGCAGTGAGTCTGTGGGCATCACAGATACGCAGTATTTT	CASSESVGITDTQYF
TRBV19	NA	14	NA	TRBJ1-2	TGTGCCAGTAGTATAGCGGCGGGTAGCCATGGCTACACCTTC	CASSIAAGSHGYTF
TRBV27	NA	16	TRBD2	TRBJ2-7	TGTGCCAGCAGTTTATCCTCCCCGGGGGGTCCAGATGAGCAGTACTTC	CASSLSSPGGPDEQYF
TRBV2	NA	13	TRBD1	TRBJ2-2	TGTGCCAGCAGTGGGACAGGTCCCGGGGAGCTGTTTTTT	CASSGTGPGELFF
TRBV6-5	NA	13	TRBD1	TRBJ2-7	TGTGCCAGCAGCCGAGGGGGCCCCTACGAGCAGTACTTC	CASSRGGPYEQYF
TRBV13	NA	14	NA	TRBJ1-3	TGTGCCAGCAGCTTCGGGAGCTCTGGAAACACCATATATTTT	CASSFGSSGNTIYF
TRBV4-1	NA	15	NA	TRBJ2-5	TGCGCCAGCAGCCAAGCACCAGGGCTCGAAGAGACCCAGTACTTC	CASSQAPGLEETQYF
TRBV27	NA	16	NA	TRBJ2-5	TGTGCCAGCAGTTTATCCTGGCGGCGTACTCAAGAGACCCAGTACTTC	CASSLSWRRTQETQYF
TRBV30	NA	13	NA	TRBJ1-4	TGTGCCTGGAGTGAGGCAGGGGATGGAAAACTGTTTTTT	CAWSEAGDGKLFF
TRBV11-2	NA	11	NA	TRBJ2-7	TGTGCCAGCAGATCCTTTTACGAGCAGTACTTC	CASRSFYEQYF
TRBV28	NA	16	TRBD2	TRBJ2-3	TGTGCCAGCAGTTTGACTAGCGGGGGGGTGGTAGATACGCAGTATTTT	CASSLTSGGVVDTQYF